The sequence of this TCR beta chain was determined in a study of cytomegalovirus exposure and HLA in healthy donors. The table came from immunoSEQ multiplex PCR; TCRdb's copy has only in-frame clones and leaves some out. The sample yields fewer than 85,000 clones, about 96% seen once. Study findings and constraints: Reportedly, cytomegalovirus status was diagnosed with high sensitivity and specificity.

The CDR3 extends over 13 amino acids. V was shortened by 0 bases and J by 7 bases, with 9 bases between the two germline ends. Germline CDR1 is LNHNV and CDR2 is YYDKDF (reference sequence). A remark on this clone: Its antigen is unknown.

Sequencing was performed on PBMCs. The V and J genes are TRBV15 and TRBJ1-1; D ambiguous. This clonotype originated in a woman aged 18 to 35 in good health and CMV-seronegative. In DNA, the CDR3 is TGTGCCACCAGCAGAGAAAGCCGGGATGAAGCTTTCTTT. The encoded protein is CATSRESRDEAFF.